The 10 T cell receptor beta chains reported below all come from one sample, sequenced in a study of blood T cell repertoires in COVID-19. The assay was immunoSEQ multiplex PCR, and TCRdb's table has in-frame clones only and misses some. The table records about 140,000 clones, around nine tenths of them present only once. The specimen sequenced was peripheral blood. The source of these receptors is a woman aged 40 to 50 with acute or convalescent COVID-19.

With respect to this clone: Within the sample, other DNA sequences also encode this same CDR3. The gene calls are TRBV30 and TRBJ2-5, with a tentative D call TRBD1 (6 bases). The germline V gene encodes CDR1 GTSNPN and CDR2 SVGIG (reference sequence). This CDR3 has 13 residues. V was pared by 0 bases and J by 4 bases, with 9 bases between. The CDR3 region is CAWSVTGRETQYF. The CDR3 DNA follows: TGTGCCTGGAGTGTGACAGGACGAGAGACCCAGTACTTC. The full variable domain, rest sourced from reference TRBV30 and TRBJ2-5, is SQTIHQWPATLVQPVGSPLSLECTVEGTSNPNLYWYRQAAGRGLQLLFYSVGIGQISSEVPQNLSASRPQDRQFILSSKKLLLSDSGFYLCAWSVTGRETQYFGPGTRLLVL.

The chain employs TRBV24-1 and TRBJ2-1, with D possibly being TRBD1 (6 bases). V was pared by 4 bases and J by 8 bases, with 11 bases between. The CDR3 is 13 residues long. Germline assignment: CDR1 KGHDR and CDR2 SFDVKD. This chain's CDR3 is CATSEGARDEQFF. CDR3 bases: TGTGCCACCAGTGAGGGGGCCCGGGATGAGCAGTTCTTC.

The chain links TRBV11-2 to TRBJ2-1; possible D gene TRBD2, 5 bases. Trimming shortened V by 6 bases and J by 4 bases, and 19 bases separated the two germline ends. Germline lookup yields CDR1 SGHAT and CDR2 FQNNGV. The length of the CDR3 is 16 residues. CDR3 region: CASSQTWNGDYNEQFF. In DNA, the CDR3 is TGTGCCAGCAGTCAGACTTGGAACGGGGATTACAATGAGCAGTTCTTC.

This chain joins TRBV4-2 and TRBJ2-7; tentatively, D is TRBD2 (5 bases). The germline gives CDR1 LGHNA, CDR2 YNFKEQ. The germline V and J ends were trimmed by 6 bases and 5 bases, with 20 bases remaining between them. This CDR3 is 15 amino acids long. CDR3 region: CASRPGRGPGNEQYF. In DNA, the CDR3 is TGTGCCAGCAGACCTGGGCGCGGTCCGGGGAACGAGCAGTACTTC.

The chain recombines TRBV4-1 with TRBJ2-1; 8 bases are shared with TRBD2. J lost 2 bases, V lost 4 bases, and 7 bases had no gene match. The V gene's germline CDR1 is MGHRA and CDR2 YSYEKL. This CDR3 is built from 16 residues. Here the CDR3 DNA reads TGCGCCAGCAGCCCCGTAGGCGGGAGGACCTACAATGAGCAGTTCTTC. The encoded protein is CASSPVGGRTYNEQFF.

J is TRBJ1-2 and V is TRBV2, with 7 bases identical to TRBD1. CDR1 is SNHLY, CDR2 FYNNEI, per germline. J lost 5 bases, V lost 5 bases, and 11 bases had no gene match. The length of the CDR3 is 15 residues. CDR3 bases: TGTGCCAGCAGTCCCCCGGGACAGTTCTCTTATGGCTACACCTTC. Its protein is CASSPPGQFSYGYTF. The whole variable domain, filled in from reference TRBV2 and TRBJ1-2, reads EPEVTQTPSHQVTQMGQEVILRCVPISNHLYFYWYRQILGQKVEFLVSFYNNEISEKSEIFDDQFSVERPDGSNFTLKIRSTKLEDSAMYFCASSPPGQFSYGYTFGSGTRLTVV.

This CDR3 reads CASSQGTEIDSPLHF. The CDR3 DNA sequence: TGCGCCAGCAGCCAAGGCACAGAGATAGATTCACCCCTCCACTTT. The rearrangement links TRBV4-3 to TRBJ1-6; D gene uncertain. Germline CDR1 is LGHNA and CDR2 is YSLEER. The V and J ends lost 1 base and 8 bases respectively, with 12 bases between them. The CDR3 is 15 residues long.

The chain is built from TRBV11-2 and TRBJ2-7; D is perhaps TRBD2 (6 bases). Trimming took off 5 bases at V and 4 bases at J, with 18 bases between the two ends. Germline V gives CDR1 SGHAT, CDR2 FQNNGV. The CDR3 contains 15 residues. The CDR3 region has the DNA TGTGCCAGCAGCCCTCCGGGGGTGGCACTATACGAGCAGTACTTC. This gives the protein CASSPPGVALYEQYF. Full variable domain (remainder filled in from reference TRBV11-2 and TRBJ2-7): EAGVAQSPRYKIIEKRQSVAFWCNPISGHATLYWYQQILGQGPKLLIQFQNNGVVDDSQLPKDRFSAERLKGVDSTLKIQPAKLEDSAVYLCASSPPGVALYEQYFGPGTRLTVT.

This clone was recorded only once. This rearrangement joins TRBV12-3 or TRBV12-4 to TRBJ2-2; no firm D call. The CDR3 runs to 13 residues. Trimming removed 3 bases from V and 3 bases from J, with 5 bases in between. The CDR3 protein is CASSFTDTGELFF. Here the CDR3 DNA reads TGTGCCAGCAGTTTCACGGACACCGGGGAGCTGTTTTTT.

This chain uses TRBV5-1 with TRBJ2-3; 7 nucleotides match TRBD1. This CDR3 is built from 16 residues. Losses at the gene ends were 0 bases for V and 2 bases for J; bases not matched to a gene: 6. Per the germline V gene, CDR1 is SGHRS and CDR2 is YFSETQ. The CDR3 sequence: CASSLGRTGPTDTQYF. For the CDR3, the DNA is TGCGCCAGCAGCTTGGGCCGGACAGGTCCCACAGATACGCAGTATTTT.